This is a list of T cell receptor beta chains from one sample in a study of T cell responses to AZD1222 COVID-19 vaccine. Sequencing used immunoSEQ multiplex PCR; TCRdb keeps in-frame clones, though not all of them. Counted here are over 100,000 clones, 91% occurring once; the ten biggest clones make up approximately 7.9%. The source was peripheral blood, collected on day 0 of AZD1222 vaccination. These receptors all come from an adult in good health. The CDR3 runs from the conserved cysteine through the conserved F or W. D genes are given only for firm matches. Clone size appears in some rows only: once, few, many, or a class for an expanded clone.

clone size: NA
D gene: NA
V gene: TRBV5-1
J gene: TRBJ1-3
CDR3 DNA: TGCGCCAGCAGCCAGGACCCTGATAGAAACACCATATATTTT
CDR3 protein: CASSQDPDRNTIYF

clone size: few
D gene: TRBD1
V gene: TRBV4-3
J gene: TRBJ1-5
CDR3 DNA: TGCGCCAGCAGCCCAGGACAGGGGAGTCAGCCCCAGCATTTT
CDR3 protein: CASSPGQGSQPQHF

clone size: NA
D gene: TRBD1
V gene: TRBV2
J gene: TRBJ1-2
CDR3 DNA: TGTGCCAGCAGGGAAACAGGGGCGGGTGGCTACACCTTC
CDR3 protein: CASRETGAGGYTF

clone size: NA
D gene: NA
V gene: TRBV19
J gene: TRBJ1-1
CDR3 DNA: TGTGCCAGTAGTATATCGGTGAACACTGAAGCTTTCTTT
CDR3 protein: CASSISVNTEAFF

clone size: once
D gene: NA
V gene: TRBV2
J gene: TRBJ2-7
CDR3 DNA: TGTGCCAGCAGTGTAAGCAGGTACCCATCCTACGAGCAGTACTTC
CDR3 protein: CASSVSRYPSYEQYF

clone size: NA
D gene: TRBD2
V gene: TRBV11-2
J gene: TRBJ2-3
CDR3 DNA: TGTGCCAGCAGACTAGCGGGGGCCGGCTTGGATACGCAGTATTTT
CDR3 protein: CASRLAGAGLDTQYF

clone size: NA
D gene: NA
V gene: TRBV10-3
J gene: TRBJ1-4
CDR3 DNA: TGTGCCATCAGTGAAGTCGATGAAAAACTGTTTTTT
CDR3 protein: CAISEVDEKLFF

clone size: NA
D gene: TRBD1
V gene: TRBV10-3
J gene: TRBJ2-5
CDR3 DNA: TGTGCCATCGGAGGACAGGGGACAGAGACCCAGTACTTC
CDR3 protein: CAIGGQGTETQYF

clone size: NA
D gene: TRBD1
V gene: TRBV24-1
J gene: TRBJ2-4
CDR3 DNA: TGTGCCACCAGTGATTTGCACCCCAAGACAGGGGTGGACAAAAACATTCAGTACTTC
CDR3 protein: CATSDLHPKTGVDKNIQYF

clone size: once
D gene: NA
V gene: TRBV11-2
J gene: TRBJ2-7
CDR3 DNA: TGTGCCAGCAGCTCCACTAGGTCCTACGAGCAGTACTTC
CDR3 protein: CASSSTRSYEQYF

clone size: NA
D gene: TRBD1
V gene: TRBV7-9
J gene: TRBJ1-3
CDR3 DNA: TGTGCCAGCAGCCCCGGACAGGGGGCGCGTGGAAACACCATATATTTT
CDR3 protein: CASSPGQGARGNTIYF

clone size: NA
D gene: TRBD1
V gene: TRBV7-2
J gene: TRBJ1-6
CDR3 DNA: TGTGCCAGCACTACGGGGGACAGGGCTTCACCCCTCCACTTT
CDR3 protein: CASTTGDRASPLHF

clone size: NA
D gene: NA
V gene: TRBV9
J gene: TRBJ2-7
CDR3 DNA: TGTGCCAGCAGCACTCAGACAGGGAGGTACGAGCAGTACTTC
CDR3 protein: CASSTQTGRYEQYF

clone size: NA
D gene: TRBD2
V gene: TRBV29-1
J gene: TRBJ2-7
CDR3 DNA: TGCAGCGTTGTAGTGCGGGAGAAGCCCTACGAGCAGTACTTC
CDR3 protein: CSVVVREKPYEQYF

clone size: NA
D gene: NA
V gene: TRBV12-3/TRBV12-4
J gene: TRBJ1-3
CDR3 DNA: TGTGCCAGCAGTTTAAGCGGTGGAAACACCATATATTTT
CDR3 protein: CASSLSGGNTIYF

clone size: few
D gene: TRBD2
V gene: TRBV4-1
J gene: TRBJ2-1
CDR3 DNA: TGCGCCAGCAGCCAATTTAGCGGGAGTTACAATGAGCAGTTCTTC
CDR3 protein: CASSQFSGSYNEQFF

clone size: NA
D gene: NA
V gene: TRBV30
J gene: TRBJ1-5
CDR3 DNA: TGTGCCTGGAGTGCGCCACAGGGCAATCAGCCCCAGCATTTT
CDR3 protein: CAWSAPQGNQPQHF

clone size: NA
D gene: TRBD2
V gene: TRBV10-3
J gene: TRBJ2-3
CDR3 DNA: TGTGCCATCAGGGCTAGCGGGAATCGGGCCACAGATACGCAGTATTTT
CDR3 protein: CAIRASGNRATDTQYF

clone size: NA
D gene: NA
V gene: TRBV5-6
J gene: TRBJ1-2
CDR3 DNA: TGTGCCAGCAGCTTGGGCCCCTCGGGGTCCGGCTACACCTTC
CDR3 protein: CASSLGPSGSGYTF

clone size: NA
D gene: NA
V gene: TRBV5-1
J gene: TRBJ1-5
CDR3 DNA: TGCGCCAGCAGCTTGGCGGGGGCGAGGAATCAGCCCCAGCATTTT
CDR3 protein: CASSLAGARNQPQHF

clone size: NA
D gene: NA
V gene: TRBV6-5
J gene: TRBJ1-5
CDR3 DNA: TGTGCCAGCAGTCCCATGGGGAATCAGCCCCAGCATTTT
CDR3 protein: CASSPMGNQPQHF

clone size: NA
D gene: TRBD1
V gene: TRBV5-1
J gene: TRBJ1-1
CDR3 DNA: TGCGCCAGCAGCCCGCACTTAGACAGGGCATTCACTGAAGCTTTCTTT
CDR3 protein: CASSPHLDRAFTEAFF

clone size: NA
D gene: NA
V gene: TRBV15
J gene: TRBJ1-6
CDR3 DNA: TGTGCCACCCGGGACACCCTGAACCTTAGGTGGCATTCACCCCTCCACTTT
CDR3 protein: CATRDTLNLRWHSPLHF

clone size: NA
D gene: NA
V gene: TRBV19
J gene: TRBJ2-2
CDR3 DNA: TGTGCCAGTAGTGCCGCCTTAACAGGGACCGGGGAGCTGTTTTTT
CDR3 protein: CASSAALTGTGELFF

clone size: NA
D gene: NA
V gene: TRBV25-1
J gene: TRBJ1-4
CDR3 DNA: TGTGCCAGCAGTCCTGTTGACAATGAAAAACTGTTTTTT
CDR3 protein: CASSPVDNEKLFF

clone size: NA
D gene: TRBD1
V gene: TRBV28
J gene: TRBJ2-7
CDR3 DNA: TGTGCCAGCAGTGATCGACGCCAGGGGGACCACGAGCAGTACTTC
CDR3 protein: CASSDRRQGDHEQYF

clone size: NA
D gene: TRBD1
V gene: TRBV30
J gene: TRBJ1-6
CDR3 DNA: TGTGCTTCCAGGGTGTTCCAGGGGGCCTCACCCCTCCACTTT
CDR3 protein: CASRVFQGASPLHF

clone size: NA
D gene: TRBD2
V gene: TRBV2
J gene: TRBJ2-5
CDR3 DNA: TGTGCCAGCAGTCTCACCCTAGCGGCCCAAGAGACCCAGTACTTC
CDR3 protein: CASSLTLAAQETQYF

clone size: NA
D gene: TRBD1
V gene: TRBV5-1
J gene: TRBJ2-7
CDR3 DNA: TGCGCCAGCAGCTCGGACAGGGGGAACGAGCAGTACTTC
CDR3 protein: CASSSDRGNEQYF

clone size: NA
D gene: NA
V gene: TRBV5-6
J gene: TRBJ2-7
CDR3 DNA: TGTGCCAGCAGCTTAACCCCGACAGCCTCCTACGAGCAGTACTTC
CDR3 protein: CASSLTPTASYEQYF

clone size: NA
D gene: TRBD1
V gene: TRBV27
J gene: TRBJ2-1
CDR3 DNA: TGTGCCAGCAGTTACTACAGGGGTCCCTACAATGAGCAGTTCTTC
CDR3 protein: CASSYYRGPYNEQFF

clone size: NA
D gene: NA
V gene: TRBV5-1
J gene: TRBJ1-1
CDR3 DNA: TGCGCCAGCAGCTTTTTGGGCCTGAACACTGAAGCTTTCTTT
CDR3 protein: CASSFLGLNTEAFF

clone size: NA
D gene: NA
V gene: TRBV2
J gene: TRBJ2-4
CDR3 DNA: TGTGCCAGCAGTGCCCGTCCTCAGGGGAACATTCAGTACTTC
CDR3 protein: CASSARPQGNIQYF

clone size: NA
D gene: NA
V gene: TRBV15
J gene: TRBJ2-7
CDR3 DNA: TGTGCCACCAGCAGAGGGGGCTCCCACTACGAGCAGTACTTC
CDR3 protein: CATSRGGSHYEQYF

clone size: NA
D gene: NA
V gene: TRBV5-8
J gene: TRBJ1-2
CDR3 DNA: TGTGCCAGCAGCTCAGACGGGAGCTATGGCTACACCTTC
CDR3 protein: CASSSDGSYGYTF

clone size: once
D gene: TRBD1
V gene: TRBV11-2
J gene: TRBJ2-7
CDR3 DNA: TGTGCCAGCAGCTTGGGACAGGGGATGTTCAAAGCCTACGAGCAGTACTTC
CDR3 protein: CASSLGQGMFKAYEQYF

clone size: NA
D gene: TRBD1
V gene: TRBV5-4
J gene: TRBJ2-3
CDR3 DNA: TGTGCCAGCCAGGACAGGGCCCTTAGCACAGATACGCAGTATTTT
CDR3 protein: CASQDRALSTDTQYF

clone size: NA
D gene: NA
V gene: TRBV7-2
J gene: TRBJ2-3
CDR3 DNA: TGTGCCAACGCGAGGGGGATGACAGATACGCAGTATTTT
CDR3 protein: CANARGMTDTQYF

clone size: NA
D gene: NA
V gene: TRBV18
J gene: TRBJ2-1
CDR3 DNA: TGTGCCAGCTCACCACCGGTCTCAACCCTCTACAATGAGCAGTTCTTC
CDR3 protein: CASSPPVSTLYNEQFF

clone size: few
D gene: NA
V gene: TRBV4-2
J gene: TRBJ2-3
CDR3 DNA: TGTGCCAGCAGCCAAGATCGCCTAGGAGGTGACGCAGATACGCAGTATTTT
CDR3 protein: CASSQDRLGGDADTQYF